This TCR beta chain is drawn from a study of prognosis after radiotherapy for stage I lung cancer. By two-round multiplex PCR, the TCR beta CDR3 was amplified from genomic DNA. TRBV and TRBJ genes each had their own specific primers in first-round PCR. Second-round PCR used universal primers. TCRdb passed the multiplex PCR reads through MiXCR, listing each CDR3 protein once. This table holds tens of thousands of distinct CDR3 sequences, about 24% found once. This clonotype appeared many times. The TCR sequence derives from a donor aged 50 or older with non-small cell lung cancer. The sequencing used PBMCs, collected before or after stereotactic body radiation therapy (not recorded which).

CDR3 protein: CATSDDPGQIGELFF. The CDR3 nucleotides are TGTGCCACCAGTGATGACCCTGGACAGATCGGGGAGCTGTTTTTT. V usage is TRBV24-1 and J usage is TRBJ2-2, with TRBD1 as a possible D gene (6 bases). The germline V gene has CDR1 KGHDR and CDR2 SFDVKD. The CDR3 is 15 residues long. Trimming took off 3 bases at V and 7 bases at J, with 14 bases between the two ends.